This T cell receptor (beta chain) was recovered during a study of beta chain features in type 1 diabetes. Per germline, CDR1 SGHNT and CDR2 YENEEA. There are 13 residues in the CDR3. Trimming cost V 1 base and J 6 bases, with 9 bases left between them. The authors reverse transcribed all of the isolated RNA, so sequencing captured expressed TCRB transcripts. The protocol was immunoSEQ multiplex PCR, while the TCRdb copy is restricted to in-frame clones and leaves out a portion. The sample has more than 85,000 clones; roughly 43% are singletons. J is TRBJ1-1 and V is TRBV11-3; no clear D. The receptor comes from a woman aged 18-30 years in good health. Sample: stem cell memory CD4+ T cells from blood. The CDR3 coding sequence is TGTGCCAGCAGCTTAGGTTGGAGGTCTGAAGCTTTCTTT. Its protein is CASSLGWRSEAFF.